This TCR beta chain was captured by sequencing in a study of control samples from healthy donors and cancer patients (dated by TCRdb to about 2020). Turning to this clone: Its antigen is currently not known. There are no base qualities to consult, and no much larger clone falls within one base.

V is trimmed back by 5 bases and J by 4 bases, and the junction contains 6 bases that no gene match accounts for. CDR1 and CDR2 are read off the germline V gene as SQVTM and ANQGSEA. The CDR3 runs 13 residues from the cysteine to the phenylalanine. The retained sequence is limited to the CDR3, 39 bases, with the frame set at the first base. Libraries were built with the immunoSEQ multiplex PCR assay. Entries here come from immuneACCESS through TCRdb and include only in-frame sequences with V and J called. Some clones fail to appear in such tables; in the studies checked, an unresolved V gene covers under half of the shortfall, and the cause of the remainder is unknown. The sample table records about 120,000 clones; around 87% of these occur just once. The ten largest clones capture more than 8% of the sample.

This receptor chain uses TRBV29-1 and TRBJ1-1; TRBD1 aligns with 8 central bases. The sequence came from a man in his forties in good health. The sample taken for sequencing was blood. The encoded CDR3 is CSVTQGGGTEAFF. The DNA reads as follows: TGCAGCGTTACACAGGGGGGAGGCACTGAAGCTTTCTTT.